What follows are 17 T cell receptor beta chains derived from one specimen sequenced in a study of T cell responses to AZD1222 COVID-19 vaccine. Profiled with immunoSEQ multiplex PCR; TCRdb holds only in-frame clones, not every one. The repertoire consists of 110,000 or so clones, with about 90% occurring once and the leading ten covering around 4%. The sequencing here drew on peripheral blood, taken 28 days after the second AZD1222 dose. The receptors stem from an adult who received the AZD1222 COVID-19 vaccine.

The chain combines TRBV5-8 with TRBJ1-4; TRBD1 aligns across 7 bases. Germline-derived CDR1 and CDR2 are SGHTS and YDEGEE. Losses at the gene ends were 4 bases for V and 0 bases for J; bases not matched to a gene: 3. The CDR3 sequence is 15 residues long. This CDR3 reads CASSIGTATNEKLFF. The CDR3 DNA is TGTGCCAGCAGCATCGGGACAGCAACTAATGAAAAACTGTTTTTT.

The V and J genes are TRBV5-6 and TRBJ1-6, with D hard to call. The germline V gene has CDR1 SGHDT and CDR2 YYEEEE. This CDR3 comprises 15 residues. Deletions cut 0 bases from V and 3 bases from J, with 7 bases between. In nucleotides, the CDR3 is TGTGCCAGCAGCTTGGCTGGGGACTATAATTCACCCCTCCACTTT. Translation: CASSLAGDYNSPLHF.

The V gene is TRBV6-4, the J gene TRBJ2-5, with 11 bases matching TRBD2. Germline CDR1 is MRHNA and CDR2 is SNTAGT. V lost 5 bases, J lost 0 bases, and 2 bases stayed unmatched. The CDR3 contains 15 residues. Written as DNA, the CDR3 is TGTGCCAGCAGTCTGACTAGCGGGGACCAAGAGACCCAGTACTTC. This gives the protein CASSLTSGDQETQYF.

In this sample, this clone turned up a few times. The rearrangement uses TRBV19 and TRBJ2-7; TRBD2 matches 7 bases. The CDR3 loop spans 11 amino acids. Unmatched junction bases numbered 2, after V lost 10 bases and J lost 2 bases. The germline V gene has CDR1 LNHDA and CDR2 SQIVND (reference sequence). The CDR3 spells CATGGTYEQYF. The DNA for the CDR3 is TGTGCCACCGGGGGGACCTACGAGCAGTACTTC.

The CDR3 reads CASSQLDTGTSGRWGTDTQYF. The CDR3 DNA sequence: TGTGCCAGCTCCCAACTTGATACCGGGACTAGCGGGAGATGGGGCACAGATACGCAGTATTTT. The rearrangement joins TRBV18 to TRBJ2-3, with 14 bases matching TRBD2. The CDR3 loop spans 21 amino acids. Germline CDR1 KGHSH, CDR2 LQKENI. J lost 1 base, V lost 6 bases, and 18 bases had no gene match.

V gene TRBV13 combines with J gene TRBJ1-2; D might be TRBD1 (5 bases). This CDR3 has 16 residues. V gave up 1 base and J gave up 6 bases, with 18 bases separating them. Germline V gives CDR1 PRHDT, CDR2 FYEKMQ (reference sequence). As DNA, the CDR3 is TGTGCCAGCAGCTTAGTTCGGGGACCCGGCGTCGATGGCTACACCTTC. It yields the protein CASSLVRGPGVDGYTF.

This clone was seen just once. This rearrangement joins TRBV4-1 to TRBJ1-1; a possible D gene is TRBD1 (5 bases). Germline V lookup: CDR1 MGHRA, CDR2 YSYEKL. The CDR3 has 13 residues. The V end lost 1 base, the J end lost 3 bases, and 6 bases lay between the germline ends. This CDR3 is CASSQGQYTEAFF. CDR3 sequence (DNA): TGCGCCAGCAGCCAAGGACAGTACACTGAAGCTTTCTTT.

V usage is TRBV7-3 and J usage is TRBJ2-5; D possibly corresponds to TRBD2 (5 bases). V shed 2 bases and J shed 7 bases, with 11 bases lying between them. There are 13 residues in the CDR3. Germline V gene lookup returns CDR1 SGHTA and CDR2 FQGTGA. CDR3 coding DNA: TGTGCCAGCAGCTTACTTATTGAGGGGACCCAGTACTTC. It translates to CASSLLIEGTQYF.

The chain combines TRBV29-1 with TRBJ1-4; 10 nucleotides align to TRBD1. Trimming cost V 4 bases and J 0 bases; bases outside gene matches: 5. The V gene's germline CDR1 is SQVTM and CDR2 ANQGSEA. This CDR3 is 16 amino acids long. The CDR3: CSVGTGGIATNEKLFF. In nucleotides, the CDR3 is TGCAGCGTTGGGACAGGGGGTATTGCAACTAATGAAAAACTGTTTTTT. Filled out from reference TRBV29-1 and TRBJ1-4, the complete variable domain reads SAVISQKPSRDICQRGTSLTIQCQVDSQVTMMFWYRQQPGQSLTLIATANQGSEATYESGFVIDKFPISRPNLTFSTLTVSNMSPEDSSIYLCSVGTGGIATNEKLFFGSGTQLSVL.

The chain recombines TRBV4-2 with TRBJ2-7, with D possibly matching TRBD2 (6 bases). Deletions cut 0 bases from V and 6 bases from J, with 12 bases between. This CDR3 comprises 14 residues. Germline CDR1 LGHNA, CDR2 YNFKEQ. The CDR3: CASSQDLVAAEQYF. The CDR3 DNA sequence: TGTGCCAGCAGCCAAGACCTAGTAGCGGCCGAGCAGTACTTC.

The chain carries TRBV7-3 and TRBJ2-3, with no clear D. This CDR3 spans 14 amino acids. Germline V lookup: CDR1 SGHTA, CDR2 FQGTGA. Trimming shortened V by 1 base and J by 1 base, and 6 bases separated the two germline ends. As DNA, the CDR3 is TGTGCCAGCAGCTTAAATGGGGGCACAGATACGCAGTATTTT. Protein product: CASSLNGGTDTQYF. Supplemented by reference TRBV7-3 and TRBJ2-3, the full variable domain reads GAGVSQTPSNKVTEKGKYVELRCDPISGHTALYWYRQSLGQGPEFLIYFQGTGAADDSGLPNDRFFAVRPEGSVSTLKIQRTERGDSAVYLCASSLNGGTDTQYFGPGTRLTVL.

The gene calls are TRBV5-6 and TRBJ1-5; D is unclear. Trimming cost V 4 bases and J 2 bases, with 16 bases left between them. Germline CDR1 reads SGHDT; CDR2 reads YYEEEE. The length of the CDR3 is 16 residues. The CDR3 DNA reads as TGTGCCAGCAGCCCCCGGAACGCGCGGGGCAATCAGCCCCAGCATTTT. Translating gives CASSPRNARGNQPQHF. The entire variable domain, with the rest obtained from reference TRBV5-6 and TRBJ1-5, is as follows: DAGVTQSPTHLIKTRGQQVTLRCSPKSGHDTVSWYQQALGQGPQFIFQYYEEEERQRGNFPDRFSGHQFPNYSSELNVNALLLGDSALYLCASSPRNARGNQPQHFGDGTRLSIL.

As DNA, the CDR3 is TGTGCCTGGAGTGTAAGTTTGTCTGAAGCTTTCTTT. Protein: CAWSVSLSEAFF. The rearrangement links TRBV30 to TRBJ1-1; unclear D gene. V lost 0 bases to trimming and J lost 6 bases, with 8 bases between them. Germline V gene data show CDR1 as GTSNPN and CDR2 as SVGIG (reference sequence). There are 12 residues in the CDR3.

The V gene is TRBV5-1, the J gene TRBJ1-2; 10 bases line up with TRBD1. V lost 5 bases, J lost 4 bases, and 8 bases stayed unmatched. The CDR3 contains 15 residues. The V gene's germline CDR1 is SGHRS and CDR2 YFSETQ. CDR3 sequence: CASRFQTGGLYGYTF. The CDR3 nucleotides are TGCGCCAGCAGATTCCAGACAGGGGGCCTCTATGGCTACACCTTC.

This sequence joins TRBV7-2 and TRBJ1-2; a weak D match, TRBD1 (6 bases). Germline V gene data show CDR1 as SGHTA and CDR2 as FQGNSA. This CDR3 is built from 13 residues. Trimming removed 7 bases from V and 3 bases from J, with 12 bases in between. The CDR3 reads CASIPQGDYGYTF. The CDR3 nucleotides are TGTGCCAGCATCCCACAGGGAGACTATGGCTACACCTTC. Drawing the rest from reference TRBV7-2 and TRBJ1-2, the complete variable domain is GAGVSQSPSNKVTEKGKDVELRCDPISGHTALYWYRQSLGQGLEFLIYFQGNSAPDKSGLPSDRFSAERTGGSVSTLTIQRTQQEDSAVYLCASIPQGDYGYTFGSGTRLTVV.

The chain uses TRBV19 and TRBJ2-2, with 7 bases that match TRBD2. CDR1 and CDR2 from the germline V gene are LNHDA and SQIVND (reference sequence). This CDR3 has 14 residues. V trimming: 8 bases; J trimming: 2 bases; junction bases outside the gene matches: 5. The CDR3 DNA follows: TGTGCCAGTCGCGGGGGACTAAACACCGGGGAGCTGTTTTTT. Amino acids: CASRGGLNTGELFF.

The V gene is TRBV19, the J gene TRBJ1-1, with no clear D. The CDR3 has 12 amino acids. The ends were cut back, 8 bases at V and 3 bases at J, with 10 bases in the middle. Germline values: CDR1 LNHDA, CDR2 SQIVND (reference sequence). CDR3 loop: CASLDLYTEAFF. The CDR3 DNA reads as TGTGCCAGTCTTGACCTGTACACTGAAGCTTTCTTT. The variable domain in full, completed from reference TRBV19 and TRBJ1-1, reads DGGITQSPKYLFRKEGQNVTLSCEQNLNHDAMYWYRQDPGQGLRLIYYSQIVNDFQKGDIAEGYSVSREKKESFPLTVTSAQKNPTAFYLCASLDLYTEAFFGQGTRLTVV.